The rows below give T cell receptor beta chains drawn from one sample of a study of shared clonotypes between healthy human individuals. Sequencing used immunoSEQ multiplex PCR; TCRdb keeps in-frame clones, though not all of them. The sample records over 850,000 clones, 75% to 85% being singletons. The specimen sequenced was memory CD4+ T cells from PBMCs. The receptors come from a man in his late teens or twenties in good health. Some clones in this sample may be carry-over from other donors' samples. Both conserved end residues are part of each CDR3. Only some rows state a clone size, as once, few, many or a class for expanded clones.

len: 15
v_gene: TRBV18
j_gene: TRBJ2-7
abundance: once
CDR3aa: CASSPPQSRRIEQYF

len: 16
v_gene: TRBV7-9
j_gene: TRBJ2-3
abundance: -
CDR3aa: CASSYFAGGTTDTQYF

len: 12
v_gene: TRBV6-6
j_gene: TRBJ1-1
abundance: -
CDR3aa: CWSRGSPTEAFF

len: 14
v_gene: TRBV27
j_gene: TRBJ1-3
abundance: many
CDR3aa: CASSLRYAGNTIYF

len: 17
v_gene: TRBV2
j_gene: TRBJ1-5
abundance: once
CDR3aa: CASSVGAGGLSNQPQHF

len: 13
v_gene: TRBV19
j_gene: TRBJ1-1
abundance: -
CDR3aa: CASSRTGQGEAFF

len: 15
v_gene: TRBV18
j_gene: TRBJ2-5
abundance: once
CDR3aa: CASSPPGGEKETQYF

len: 14
v_gene: TRBV28
j_gene: TRBJ2-1
abundance: -
CDR3aa: CASSFLGSPNEQFF

len: 13
v_gene: TRBV4-2
j_gene: TRBJ2-7
abundance: many
CDR3aa: CASSQDKGLWQYF

len: 15
v_gene: TRBV2
j_gene: TRBJ2-2
abundance: few
CDR3aa: CASSADRGQGGELFF

len: 15
v_gene: TRBV2
j_gene: TRBJ2-3
abundance: -
CDR3aa: CASSRDRGPADTQYF

len: 13
v_gene: TRBV4-1
j_gene: TRBJ2-7
abundance: -
CDR3aa: CASSQFPLDEQYF

len: 16
v_gene: TRBV28
j_gene: TRBJ2-5
abundance: -
CDR3aa: CASSLGGTSGGETQYF

len: 15
v_gene: TRBV21-1
j_gene: TRBJ2-1
abundance: -
CDR3aa: CARARDGTSGNEQFF

len: 14
v_gene: TRBV9
j_gene: TRBJ1-2
abundance: -
CDR3aa: CASSPHRGYRGYTF

len: 14
v_gene: TRBV9
j_gene: TRBJ2-2
abundance: -
CDR3aa: CASSVAGGIGELFF

len: 13
v_gene: TRBV7-9
j_gene: TRBJ1-2
abundance: -
CDR3aa: CATGGRPPGGYTF

len: 16
v_gene: TRBV21-1
j_gene: TRBJ2-1
abundance: -
CDR3aa: CASSKSRTGLYNEQFF

len: 15
v_gene: TRBV5-1
j_gene: TRBJ1-2
abundance: many
CDR3aa: CASSPLGAGVYGYTF

len: 13
v_gene: TRBV5-1
j_gene: TRBJ1-2
abundance: -
CDR3aa: CASSQAPVYGYTF

len: 13
v_gene: TRBV14
j_gene: TRBJ2-2
abundance: -
CDR3aa: CASSRRGTGELFF

len: 12
v_gene: TRBV29-1
j_gene: TRBJ1-2
abundance: -
CDR3aa: CSVITGSWGYTF

len: 16
v_gene: TRBV18
j_gene: TRBJ2-7
abundance: -
CDR3aa: CASSPPAGGGVSEQYF

len: 16
v_gene: TRBV11-1
j_gene: TRBJ2-7
abundance: -
CDR3aa: CASSLEQGDPSYEQYF

len: 13
v_gene: TRBV2
j_gene: TRBJ1-1
abundance: -
CDR3aa: CASRQGMNTEAFF

len: 13
v_gene: TRBV28
j_gene: TRBJ2-4
abundance: -
CDR3aa: CASRGTGQNIQYF

len: 16
v_gene: TRBV2
j_gene: TRBJ2-1
abundance: -
CDR3aa: CASSSGSDPGSNEQFF

len: 14
v_gene: TRBV7-3
j_gene: TRBJ2-2
abundance: -
CDR3aa: CASSSLLASGELFF

len: 14
v_gene: TRBV2
j_gene: TRBJ1-5
abundance: -
CDR3aa: CASNGGAAPRPQHF

len: 15
v_gene: TRBV2
j_gene: TRBJ1-4
abundance: -
CDR3aa: CASRGDRGRGEKLFF

len: 13
v_gene: TRBV6-5
j_gene: TRBJ1-1
abundance: -
CDR3aa: CASSYSGRTEAFF

len: 14
v_gene: TRBV6-5
j_gene: TRBJ2-2
abundance: once
CDR3aa: CASSHGTSGRELFF

len: 14
v_gene: TRBV30
j_gene: TRBJ2-5
abundance: -
CDR3aa: CAWSPGQVGETQYF

len: 15
v_gene: TRBV10-3
j_gene: TRBJ2-6
abundance: -
CDR3aa: CAISDPKTGANVLTF

len: 14
v_gene: TRBV5-8
j_gene: TRBJ1-4
abundance: many
CDR3aa: CASSPRGRGEKLFF

len: 14
v_gene: TRBV19
j_gene: TRBJ2-3
abundance: many
CDR3aa: CASSQIPGADTQYF

len: 16
v_gene: TRBV7-9
j_gene: TRBJ2-2
abundance: -
CDR3aa: CASSLGALRGTGELFF

len: 15
v_gene: TRBV6-5
j_gene: TRBJ2-1
abundance: few
CDR3aa: CASSYGWEGDNEQFF

len: 16
v_gene: TRBV5-1
j_gene: TRBJ1-1
abundance: -
CDR3aa: CASSLLTGGANTEAFF

len: 16
v_gene: TRBV5-1
j_gene: TRBJ2-7
abundance: -
CDR3aa: CASSLIWAGSDNEQYF